One sample yielded the 31 T cell receptor beta chains listed below, sequenced in a study of identical twins. TCRdb re-called the 5' RACE reads through MiXCR, storing one row per CDR3 protein. The repertoire has about 530,000 distinct CDR3 sequences, about a fifth of them found once; the top ten carry approximately 0.52%. The same data also went into a second study, on yellow fever vaccine responses in identical twins.

Sequencing was performed on CD4+ T cells sorted from blood. All receptors come from a woman under 30 in good health.

The chain links TRBV7-3 to TRBJ2-1, with unresolved D. Trimming took 4 bases from V and 4 from J, leaving 11 bases between them. Per the germline V gene, CDR1 is SGHTA and CDR2 is FQGTGA. The CDR3 loop spans 14 amino acids. The CDR3 DNA follows: TGTGCCAGCAGCTCCCGCCCCCCTTACAATGAGCAGTTCTTC. Translation: CASSSRPPYNEQFF.

The V call is TRBV6-2 or TRBV6-3, the J call TRBJ2-3; D unclear. The V gene's germline CDR1 is MNHEY and CDR2 SVGEGT. Trimming took off 4 bases at V and 5 bases at J, with 10 bases between the two ends. This CDR3 contains 13 residues. This CDR3 reads CASSFRLGDTQYF. The CDR3, as DNA: TGTGCCAGCAGTTTCCGGCTGGGAGATACGCAGTATTTT.

This clonotype was detected many times. The J gene is TRBJ2-7, the V gene TRBV27; 7 nucleotides agree with TRBD1. CDR3 size: 14 residues. Germline V CDR1 and CDR2: MNHEY, SMNVEV (reference sequence). Trimming at V came to 4 bases and at J to 3 bases, leaving 6 bases not matched to a gene. CDR3 amino acids: CASSSPGQSYEQYF. As DNA, the CDR3 is TGTGCCAGCAGTTCGCCGGGACAGAGCTACGAGCAGTACTTC.

The chain carries TRBV7-9 and TRBJ1-2; D is unclear. Trimming removed 0 bases from V and 7 bases from J, with 21 bases in between. The CDR3 is 17 amino acids. CDR1 and CDR2 from the germline V gene are SEHNR and FQNEAQ (reference sequence). DNA of the CDR3: TGTGCCAGCAGCTTAGCCGACCTACGGGCCCCCTCCTCTGGCTACACCTTC. Its translation is CASSLADLRAPSSGYTF.

This clonotype appeared a few times. This sequence joins TRBV12-3 or TRBV12-4 and TRBJ2-2; 14 bases are shared with TRBD2. The CDR3 has 16 amino acids. Germline trimming cut 4 bases from V and 6 bases from J; bases unmatched to any gene: 4. The CDR3 reads CASSSGLAGVAGELFF. CDR3 DNA sequence: TGTGCCAGCAGTTCGGGACTAGCGGGGGTCGCCGGGGAGCTGTTTTTT.

The chain employs TRBV11-2 and TRBJ2-2; D not resolved. Trimming left V 1 base short and J 12 bases short, with 15 bases between. The CDR3 has 14 amino acids. The germline gives CDR1 SGHAT, CDR2 FQNNGV. Written as DNA, the CDR3 is TGTGCCAGCAGCTTAGGAACCTTGGATGGAAAGCTGTTTTTT. Protein sequence: CASSLGTLDGKLFF.

This clonotype has at least ten counts. DNA of the CDR3: TGTGCCAGCAGCCAAGAGGTTCCCTCCTACGAGCAGTACTTC. Translated, it gives CASSQEVPSYEQYF. The V and J genes are TRBV4-2 and TRBJ2-7; the D is unclear. Per germline, CDR1 LGHNA and CDR2 YNFKEQ. The germline V and J ends were trimmed by 0 bases and 0 bases, with 6 bases remaining between them. The CDR3 runs to 14 residues.

This clonotype was seen only a few times. The chain uses TRBV12-3 or TRBV12-4 and TRBJ2-7; D remains unclear. This CDR3 has 13 residues. The V and J ends lost 6 bases and 6 bases respectively, with 15 bases between them. The CDR3 bases are TGTGCCAGCAGCCAATCTCCCCCCTCCGAGCAGTACGTC. Protein product: CASSQSPPSEQYV.

This clonotype was seen only a few times. This sequence joins TRBV29-1 and TRBJ2-2; D may correspond to TRBD1 or TRBD2 (5 bases each). The CDR3 totals 14 residues. Germline assignment: CDR1 SQVTM and CDR2 ANQGSEA. With 5 bases removed from V and 1 base from J, the gap between germline ends came to 11 bases. The CDR3: CSVLGELNTGELFF. In nucleotides, the CDR3 is TGCAGCGTTCTGGGGGAATTGAACACCGGGGAGCTGTTTTTT.

This clonotype was counted only a few times. The chain carries TRBV12-3 or TRBV12-4 and TRBJ1-5, with D uncertain. V gave up 3 bases and J gave up 4 bases, with 7 bases separating them. CDR3 length equals 13 residues. The CDR3: CASSLRVNQPQHF. The CDR3 DNA sequence: TGTGCCAGCAGTTTGCGGGTAAATCAGCCCCAGCATTTT.

The J gene is TRBJ1-2, the V gene TRBV9; D is unclear. Germline values: CDR1 SGDLS, CDR2 YYNGEE. Trimming stripped 8 bases from V and 1 base from J, with 12 bases between. The CDR3 has 13 amino acids. Here the CDR3 DNA reads TGTGCCAGTTCAAAAGACGTTAACTATGGCTACACCTTC. It yields the protein CASSKDVNYGYTF.

This clonotype has only a few counts. The V call is TRBV20-1, the J call TRBJ2-5; D is ambiguous. The V gene's germline CDR1 is DFQATT and CDR2 SNEGSKA (reference sequence). The CDR3 is made up of 13 amino acids. Trimming left V 3 bases short and J 0 bases short, with 8 bases between. The CDR3 protein is CSASDQNQETQYF. The CDR3 nucleotides read TGCAGTGCTAGCGACCAGAACCAAGAGACCCAGTACTTC.

This sequence joins TRBV12-3 or TRBV12-4 and TRBJ2-7, with D hard to call. The CDR3 contains 15 residues. V gave up 3 bases and J gave up 0 bases, with 12 bases separating them. The CDR3 is CASSFGGPLSYEQYV. The CDR3 DNA is TGTGCCAGCAGTTTCGGCGGACCTCTCTCCTACGAGCAGTACGTC.

J is TRBJ2-1 and V is TRBV5-5; 11 bases are a match to TRBD2. V trimming: 0 bases; J trimming: 9 bases; junction bases outside the gene matches: 2. Germline V CDR1 and CDR2: SGHKS, YYEKEE (reference sequence). This CDR3 contains 14 residues. CDR3 region: CASSLGLAGSEQFF. The CDR3 DNA follows: TGTGCCAGCAGCTTGGGACTAGCGGGGAGTGAGCAGTTCTTC.

The V and J genes are TRBV28 and TRBJ2-1, with a weak D call TRBD1 (6 bases). Per germline, CDR1 MDHEN and CDR2 SYDVKM. Between the trimmed V and J ends, which lost 5 bases and 6 bases, there was a span of 17 bases. This CDR3 spans 15 amino acids. The CDR3 DNA is TGTGCCAGCAGTCTAGGGACACGGATCAGCAATGAGCAGTTCTTC. This sequence encodes CASSLGTRISNEQFF. Based on the CDR3 plus reference TRBV28 and TRBJ2-1, the full variable domain is DVKVTQSSRYLVKRTGEKVFLECVQDMDHENMFWYRQDPGLGLRLIYFSYDVKMKEKGDIPEGYSVSREKKERFSLILESASTNQTSMYLCASSLGTRISNEQFFGPGTRLTVL.

The rearrangement links TRBV12-3 or TRBV12-4 to TRBJ1-2; 7 nucleotides line up with TRBD1. The CDR3 covers 14 residues. J was trimmed by 1 base and V by 8 bases; bases with no gene match: 7. The CDR3 region is CASLLGQFNYGYTF. For the CDR3, the DNA is TGTGCCAGCCTCCTGGGACAGTTTAACTATGGCTACACCTTC.

This clonotype has only a few counts. The rearrangement uses TRBV6-1 and TRBJ2-3; D is undetermined. The length of the CDR3 is 14 residues. The germline V and J ends were trimmed by 8 bases and 4 bases, with 16 bases remaining between them. Germline V gene lookup returns CDR1 MNHNS and CDR2 SASEGT. The CDR3 nucleotides are TGTGCCAGCGGGCAGGACGGCCCCTCAGATACGCAGTATTTT. Residues: CASGQDGPSDTQYF.

The chain recombines TRBV12-3 or TRBV12-4 with TRBJ2-7; 8 bases are a match to TRBD1. This CDR3 region has 17 residues. With 11 bases clipped from V and 3 bases from J, the junction kept 21 bases outside the gene matches. The CDR3 DNA reads as TGTGCCGTAAGCCCTGTCCGGGACAGGACCACTGTCTACGAGCAGTACTTC. As protein: CAVSPVRDRTTVYEQYF.

The chain employs TRBV20-1 and TRBJ2-1, with 14 nucleotides matching TRBD2. The V and J ends lost 3 bases and 5 bases, in that order; junction bases with no gene match: 3. Germline loops: CDR1 DFQATT, CDR2 SNEGSKA (reference sequence). This CDR3 comprises 15 residues. This CDR3 is CSASGTSGSHNEQFF. CDR3 DNA: TGCAGTGCTAGCGGGACTAGCGGGAGTCACAATGAGCAGTTCTTC.

The V gene is TRBV12-3 or TRBV12-4, the J gene TRBJ1-4; D is unresolved. Trimming left V 3 bases short and J 4 bases short, with 9 bases between. The CDR3 is made up of 14 amino acids. The CDR3 DNA sequence: TGTGCCAGCAGTTTTGCGGGTCTTAATGAAAAACTGTTTTTT. It translates to CASSFAGLNEKLFF.

The genes are TRBV5-1 and TRBJ2-2; D possibly uses TRBD1 or TRBD2 (5 bases each). This CDR3 has 16 amino acids. Germline values: CDR1 SGHRS, CDR2 YFSETQ. Between the trimmed V and J ends, which lost 7 bases and 0 bases, there was a span of 16 bases. The CDR3 region is CASDLWGSPNTGELFF. CDR3 in DNA: TGCGCCAGCGACCTTTGGGGGTCCCCGAACACCGGGGAGCTGTTTTTT.

The count of this clonotype is one. The rearrangement uses TRBV7-2 and TRBJ2-3; the match to TRBD2 covers 11 bases. The CDR3 runs 17 residues. Germline V gene data show CDR1 as SGHTA and CDR2 as FQGNSA. Trimming at V came to 3 bases and at J to 2 bases, leaving 7 bases not matched to a gene. This CDR3 reads CASSFPLTSGNTDTQYF. The CDR3 DNA reads TGTGCCAGCAGCTTTCCTCTGACTAGCGGGAACACAGATACGCAGTATTTT. Supplemented by reference TRBV7-2 and TRBJ2-3, the full variable domain reads GAGVSQSPSNKVTEKGKDVELRCDPISGHTALYWYRQSLGQGLEFLIYFQGNSAPDKSGLPSDRFSAERTGGSVSTLTIQRTQQEDSAVYLCASSFPLTSGNTDTQYFGPGTRLTVL.

This clonotype was counted between two and nine times. The rearrangement uses TRBV27 and TRBJ2-3; 10 positions agree with TRBD2. This CDR3 comprises 19 residues. CDR1 MNHEY and CDR2 SMNVEV come from the germline V gene (reference sequence). The J segment lost 1 base and the V segment lost 0 bases, leaving 10 bases of the junction unmatched. The CDR3 sequence is CASSLSGFGLAGGTDTQYF. The CDR3 nucleotides are TGTGCCAGCAGTTTATCAGGATTTGGGCTAGCGGGGGGCACAGATACGCAGTATTTT.

This chain uses TRBV20-1 with TRBJ2-1; either TRBD1 or TRBD2 may supply D (5 bases each). CDR1 and CDR2 (germline): DFQATT, SNEGSKA (reference sequence). This CDR3 is built from 15 residues. V was shortened by 6 bases and J by 0 bases, with 15 bases between the two germline ends. The CDR3 spells CSAVGRISSYNEQFF. CDR3 nucleotide sequence: TGCAGTGCCGTGGGACGGATTTCCTCCTACAATGAGCAGTTCTTC.

This clonotype was counted a few times. V gene TRBV6-1 combines with J gene TRBJ2-2; 8 positions match TRBD2. Trimming took 8 bases from V and 6 from J; bases not matched to a gene: 5. The CDR3 has 13 residues. The germline V gene has CDR1 MNHNS and CDR2 SASEGT. The chain's CDR3 is CASRAGVAGELFF. The CDR3 DNA sequence: TGTGCCAGCCGAGCGGGAGTGGCCGGGGAGCTGTTTTTT.

This clonotype came up once. This chain uses TRBV29-1 with TRBJ2-7, with TRBD1 identical over 7 bases. V lost 7 bases to trimming and J lost 2 bases; unmatched junction nucleotides: 5. Germline CDR1 and CDR2: SQVTM and ANQGSEA. The CDR3 is 12 amino acids. CDR3 loop: CSAGQTTYEQYF. The CDR3 region has the DNA TGCAGCGCGGGACAGACTACCTACGAGCAGTACTTC.

This clonotype was counted between two and nine times. The chain uses TRBV20-1 and TRBJ2-1, with 8 bases fitting TRBD1. CDR3 length: 12 residues. Looked up from germline, CDR1 is DFQATT and CDR2 is SNEGSKA (reference sequence). V lost 6 bases to trimming and J lost 9 bases; unmatched junction nucleotides: 7. The CDR3, as DNA: TGCAGTGCATGGACAGGGCGTGGTGAGCAGTTCTTC. Encoded protein: CSAWTGRGEQFF.

This clonotype has a handful of counts. V and J are TRBV11-1 and TRBJ2-5, with D perhaps TRBD1 (6 bases). The germline CDR1 and CDR2 sequences are SGHAT and FQDESV (reference sequence). Trimming removed 7 bases from V and 4 bases from J, with 13 bases in between. The CDR3 has 13 amino acids. The CDR3 spells CASTPGVGETQYF. Here the CDR3 DNA reads TGTGCCAGCACACCAGGGGTAGGAGAGACCCAGTACTTC.

This clonotype was seen a handful of times. The chain uses TRBV5-1 and TRBJ1-1; possibly TRBD1 for D (6 bases). The germline V gene has CDR1 SGHRS and CDR2 YFSETQ. Trimming removed 2 bases from V and 1 base from J, with 12 bases in between. CDR3 length: 15 amino acids. The CDR3 DNA sequence: TGCGCCAGCAGCTTTTCAGGGGATTGGAACACTGAAGCTTTCTTT. It codes for CASSFSGDWNTEAFF.

This rearrangement joins TRBV10-3 to TRBJ2-2, with D maybe TRBD2 (6 bases). The V end lost 2 bases, the J end lost 0 bases, and 7 bases lay between the germline ends. In germline, CDR1 is ENHRY, CDR2 SYGVKD. This CDR3 is built from 15 residues. CDR3 protein: CAISEGTPNTGELFF. CDR3 nucleotides: TGTGCCATCAGTGAGGGGACTCCGAACACCGGGGAGCTGTTTTTT.

V is TRBV3-1 and J is TRBJ1-6; unclear D gene. This CDR3 comprises 14 residues. Deletions cut 2 bases from V and 6 bases from J, with 8 bases between. Germline V gene sequence: CDR1 LGHDT, CDR2 YNNKEL (reference sequence). The CDR3 here is CASSQSSGNSPLHF. The CDR3 nucleotides are TGTGCCAGCAGCCAATCTAGCGGTAATTCACCCCTCCACTTT.